The 3 T cell receptor beta chains in this list originate from one sample, sequenced in a study of blood T cell repertoires in COVID-19. Generated by immunoSEQ multiplex PCR, the TCRdb table keeps only in-frame clones and is missing some. The data hold 100,000 to 150,000 clones, with almost 70% observed a single time. What was sequenced was peripheral blood. The source is a woman in her 70s with acute or convalescent COVID-19.

The chain combines TRBV27 with TRBJ2-6; weak D call: TRBD2 (5 bases). Germline V gene sequence: CDR1 MNHEY, CDR2 SMNVEV (reference sequence). The CDR3 sequence is 19 residues long. V was cut by 0 bases and J by 1 base, with 16 bases left in between. The CDR3 coding sequence is TGTGCCAGCAGTTTATCACCCCTTAGCGAGGAATCTGGGGCCAACGTCCTGACTTTC. This codes for CASSLSPLSEESGANVLTF.

This chain connects TRBV3-1 (or the pseudogene TRBV3-2) to TRBJ2-1; D is possibly TRBD2 (6 bases). Germline V gene lookup returns CDR1 LGHDT and CDR2 YNNKEL (reference sequence). The length of the CDR3 is 15 residues. V dropped 3 bases and J dropped 3 bases, with 12 bases sitting between them. The CDR3 is CASSQGNGGYNEQFF. The CDR3 DNA is TGTGCCAGCAGCCAGGGCAACGGGGGCTACAATGAGCAGTTCTTC.

The chain joins TRBV11-2 to TRBJ2-7; 9 bases fit TRBD2. J lost 4 bases, V lost 3 bases, and 7 bases had no gene match. CDR1 and CDR2 (germline): SGHAT, FQNNGV. The CDR3 contains 15 residues. DNA for the CDR3: TGTGCCAGCAGCTTGAGTCTAGCGGGACTATACGAGCAGTACTTC. Its protein product is CASSLSLAGLYEQYF.